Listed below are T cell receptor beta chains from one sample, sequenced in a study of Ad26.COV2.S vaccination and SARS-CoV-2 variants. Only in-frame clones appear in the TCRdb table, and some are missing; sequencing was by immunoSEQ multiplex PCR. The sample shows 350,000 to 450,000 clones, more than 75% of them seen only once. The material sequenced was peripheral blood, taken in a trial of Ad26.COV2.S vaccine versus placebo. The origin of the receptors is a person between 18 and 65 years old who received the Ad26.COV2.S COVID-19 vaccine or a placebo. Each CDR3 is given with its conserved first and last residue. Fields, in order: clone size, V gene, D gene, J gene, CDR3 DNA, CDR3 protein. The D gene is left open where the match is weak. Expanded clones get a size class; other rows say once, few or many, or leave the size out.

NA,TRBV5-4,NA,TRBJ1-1,TGTGCCAGCAGCTTGCCAGGGGTGGGTACTGAAGCTTTCTTT,CASSLPGVGTEAFF
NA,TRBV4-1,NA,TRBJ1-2,TGCGCCAGCAGCCAAGACCCCGGGAGACCGAACTATGGCTACACCTTC,CASSQDPGRPNYGYTF
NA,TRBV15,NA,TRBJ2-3,TGTGCCACGCGTAGGGCAGCGGGAGATACGCAGTATTTT,CATRRAAGDTQYF
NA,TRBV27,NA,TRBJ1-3,TGTGCCAGCAGTTTGCGTGAGTCTGGAAACACCATATATTTT,CASSLRESGNTIYF
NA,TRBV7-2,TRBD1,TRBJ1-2,TGTGCCAGCAGCTTAAGGACAGGATCAAGATTTGGGTATGGCTACACCTTC,CASSLRTGSRFGYGYTF
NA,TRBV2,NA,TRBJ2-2,TGTGCCAGCAGGGACAGTGAGACGAACACCGGGGAGCTGTTTTTT,CASRDSETNTGELFF
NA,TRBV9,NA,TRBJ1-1,TGTGCCAGCAGCGCCGGAGCGGACCGAAGAGGTGAAGCTTTCTTT,CASSAGADRRGEAFF
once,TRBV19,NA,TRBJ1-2,TGTGCCAGTAGTATAGCTGGGGCTAACTATGGCTACACCTTC,CASSIAGANYGYTF
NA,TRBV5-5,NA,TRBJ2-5,TGTGCCAGCAGCTTAGGGGACACCCAAACCCAGTACTTC,CASSLGDTQTQYF
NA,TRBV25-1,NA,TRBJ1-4,TGTGCCAGCAGTGAATGGGAGGGGATCTCAACTAATGAAAAACTGTTTTTT,CASSEWEGISTNEKLFF
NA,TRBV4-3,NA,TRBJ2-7,TGCGCCAGCAGCCAAGATCCCCCGGACAGATCAGCCTACGAGCAGTACTTC,CASSQDPPDRSAYEQYF
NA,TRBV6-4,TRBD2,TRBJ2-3,TGTGCCAGCAGCGCCACGGGGAGGGGAGATACGCAGTATTTT,CASSATGRGDTQYF
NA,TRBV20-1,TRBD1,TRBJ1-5,TGCAGTGCTAGTTGGGGCAGGGGGCTTCAGCCCCAGCATTTT,CSASWGRGLQPQHF
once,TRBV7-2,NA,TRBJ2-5,TGTGCCAGCAGCTCACTTAAAGAGACCCAGTACTTC,CASSSLKETQYF
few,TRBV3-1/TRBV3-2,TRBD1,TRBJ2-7,TGTGCCAGCAGCCAAGGCCCAAGGGGGCTTTACGAGCAGTACTTC,CASSQGPRGLYEQYF
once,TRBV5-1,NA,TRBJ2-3,TGCGCCAGCAGCGTCACTAGGGGAACAGATACGCAGTATTTT,CASSVTRGTDTQYF
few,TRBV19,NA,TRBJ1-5,TGTGCCAGTAGTATAGAGGGCCAAAATAGCAATCAGCCCCAGCATTTT,CASSIEGQNSNQPQHF
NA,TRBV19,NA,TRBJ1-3,TGTGCCAGTAGAACAGGGTTGGAGTCTGGAAACACCATATATTTT,CASRTGLESGNTIYF
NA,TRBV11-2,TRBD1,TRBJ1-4,TGTGCCAGCAGCTTACAGGGGGCATTTGGGGAAAAACTGTTTTTT,CASSLQGAFGEKLFF
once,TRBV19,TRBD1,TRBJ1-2,TGTGCCAGTAGCTCCAGGGGGCTTAACTATGGCTACACCTTC,CASSSRGLNYGYTF
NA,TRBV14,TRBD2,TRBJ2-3,TGTGCCAGCAGTCGCGGGGGGACAGATACGCAGTATTTT,CASSRGGTDTQYF
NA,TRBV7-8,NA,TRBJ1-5,TGTGCCAGCAGCTTAGGTATAGGGGGTAGCAATCAGCCCCAGCATTTT,CASSLGIGGSNQPQHF
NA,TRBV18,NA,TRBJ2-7,TGTGCCAGCTCTCCCGAGGGCGGGGCAATTTACGAGCAGTACTTC,CASSPEGGAIYEQYF
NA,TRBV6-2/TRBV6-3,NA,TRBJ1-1,TGTGCCAGCAGTTACGGGCATTTGAACACTGAAGCTTTCTTT,CASSYGHLNTEAFF
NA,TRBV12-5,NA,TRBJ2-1,TGTGCTAGTGGGTCTAGCGTCTCCTACAATGAGCAGTTCTTC,CASGSSVSYNEQFF
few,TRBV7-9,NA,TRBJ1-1,TGTGCCAGCAGCTTAGGTTCGGGGACTGAAGCTTTCTTT,CASSLGSGTEAFF
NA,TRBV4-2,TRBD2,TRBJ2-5,TGTGCCAGCAGCCAACCAACCCTTACTAGCGGGCAAGAGACCCAGTACTTC,CASSQPTLTSGQETQYF
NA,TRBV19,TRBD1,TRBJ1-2,TGTGCCAGTAGTCCGACAGGGCAGGTCTATGGCTACACCTTC,CASSPTGQVYGYTF
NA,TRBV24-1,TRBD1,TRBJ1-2,TGTGCCACCAGTGATTTGCCCTTCAAGGACAGGGCCTTAAACTATGGCTACACCTTC,CATSDLPFKDRALNYGYTF
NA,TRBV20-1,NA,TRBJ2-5,TGCAGTGGGACAGTGCAAGAGACCCAGTACTTC,CSGTVQETQYF
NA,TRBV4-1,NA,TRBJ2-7,TGCGCCAGCAGCCAAGTCCTTACGGACAGAAGCTCCTACGAGCAGTACTTC,CASSQVLTDRSSYEQYF
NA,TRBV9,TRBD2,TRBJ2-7,TGTGCCAGCAGCGCCCCGGGGGGGTTCAACGAGCAGTACTTC,CASSAPGGFNEQYF
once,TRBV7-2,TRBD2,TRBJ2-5,TGTGCCAGCAGCTTTCCAGGACTAGCGGGGGCAGAGACCCAGTACTTC,CASSFPGLAGAETQYF
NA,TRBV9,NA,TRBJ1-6,TGTGCCAGCAGCGGAACCAGGGTTTCACCCCTCCACTTT,CASSGTRVSPLHF
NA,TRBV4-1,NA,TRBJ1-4,TGCGCCAGCAGCCAGTTTAAAGACGGAGAAAAACTGTTTTTT,CASSQFKDGEKLFF
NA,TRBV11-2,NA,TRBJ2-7,TGTGCCAGCAGCCACGGGCGTGGCGAGCAGTACTTC,CASSHGRGEQYF
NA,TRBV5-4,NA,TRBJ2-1,TGTGCCAGCAGCTTACAATTCGTTTCTGATGAGCAGTTCTTC,CASSLQFVSDEQFF
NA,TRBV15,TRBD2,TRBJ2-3,TGTGCCACCGAAGGTGGGGGGGACGCAGATACGCAGTATTTT,CATEGGGDADTQYF
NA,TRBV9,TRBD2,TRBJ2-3,TGTGCCAGCAGCGGATCAGCGGGGGGGGCAGATACGCAGTATTTT,CASSGSAGGADTQYF
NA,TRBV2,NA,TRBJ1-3,TGTGCCAGCAGTGCAAACACCATATATTTT,CASSANTIYF
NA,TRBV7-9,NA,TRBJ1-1,TGTGCCAGCAGCACTTCCGGCGGTGGAAGGGAGGTGAACACTGAAGCTTTCTTT,CASSTSGGGREVNTEAFF
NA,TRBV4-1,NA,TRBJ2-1,TGCGCCAGCAGCCAAACCCAGGGGAGGGGCCCGAGCTCCTACAATGAGCAGTTCTTC,CASSQTQGRGPSSYNEQFF
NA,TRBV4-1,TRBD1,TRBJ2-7,TGCGCCAGCAGCCAACCTGACAGGGGGCTGTCCTACGAGCAGTACTTC,CASSQPDRGLSYEQYF
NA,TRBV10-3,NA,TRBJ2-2,TGTGCCATCGAAGGAGGCGGGGAGCTGTTTTTT,CAIEGGGELFF
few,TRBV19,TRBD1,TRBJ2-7,TGTGCCAGTAGTACCCAGGGGGCCTCCTACGAGCAGTACTTC,CASSTQGASYEQYF
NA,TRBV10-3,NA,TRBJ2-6,TGTGCCATCAGTGGCCGACAGTTCTCTGGGGCCAACGTCCTGACTTTC,CAISGRQFSGANVLTF
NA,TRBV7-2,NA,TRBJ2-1,TGTGCCAGCAGCTCCCTGACTCTCTCCTACAATGAGCAGTTCTTC,CASSSLTLSYNEQFF
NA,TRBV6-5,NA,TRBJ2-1,TGTGCCAGCAGACCCCAGACAGGCTACAATGAGCAGTTCTTC,CASRPQTGYNEQFF
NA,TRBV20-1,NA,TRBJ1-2,TGCAGTGCTAGTCCTGGGCGGGGAAACTATGGCTACACCTTC,CSASPGRGNYGYTF
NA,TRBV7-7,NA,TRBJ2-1,TGTGCTAGCAGCTTAGCCGTTGAGGGAGGGGGTGAGCAGTTCTTC,CASSLAVEGGGEQFF
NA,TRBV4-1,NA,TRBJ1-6,TGCGCCAGCAGCCCAGTGCCCGACCCTGGTTCACCCCTCCACTTT,CASSPVPDPGSPLHF
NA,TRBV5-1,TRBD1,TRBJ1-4,TGCGCCAGCAGCTTCGGACAGGGTGGTGAAAAACTGTTTTTT,CASSFGQGGEKLFF
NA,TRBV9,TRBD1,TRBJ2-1,TGTGCCAGCAGCGTATCGGGACAGGGGGCTTATGAGCAGTTCTTC,CASSVSGQGAYEQFF
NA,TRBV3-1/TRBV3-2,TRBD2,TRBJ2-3,TGTGCCAGCAGCCAAGACGCTAGCGGGGGCCCGAGCACAGATACGCAGTATTTT,CASSQDASGGPSTDTQYF